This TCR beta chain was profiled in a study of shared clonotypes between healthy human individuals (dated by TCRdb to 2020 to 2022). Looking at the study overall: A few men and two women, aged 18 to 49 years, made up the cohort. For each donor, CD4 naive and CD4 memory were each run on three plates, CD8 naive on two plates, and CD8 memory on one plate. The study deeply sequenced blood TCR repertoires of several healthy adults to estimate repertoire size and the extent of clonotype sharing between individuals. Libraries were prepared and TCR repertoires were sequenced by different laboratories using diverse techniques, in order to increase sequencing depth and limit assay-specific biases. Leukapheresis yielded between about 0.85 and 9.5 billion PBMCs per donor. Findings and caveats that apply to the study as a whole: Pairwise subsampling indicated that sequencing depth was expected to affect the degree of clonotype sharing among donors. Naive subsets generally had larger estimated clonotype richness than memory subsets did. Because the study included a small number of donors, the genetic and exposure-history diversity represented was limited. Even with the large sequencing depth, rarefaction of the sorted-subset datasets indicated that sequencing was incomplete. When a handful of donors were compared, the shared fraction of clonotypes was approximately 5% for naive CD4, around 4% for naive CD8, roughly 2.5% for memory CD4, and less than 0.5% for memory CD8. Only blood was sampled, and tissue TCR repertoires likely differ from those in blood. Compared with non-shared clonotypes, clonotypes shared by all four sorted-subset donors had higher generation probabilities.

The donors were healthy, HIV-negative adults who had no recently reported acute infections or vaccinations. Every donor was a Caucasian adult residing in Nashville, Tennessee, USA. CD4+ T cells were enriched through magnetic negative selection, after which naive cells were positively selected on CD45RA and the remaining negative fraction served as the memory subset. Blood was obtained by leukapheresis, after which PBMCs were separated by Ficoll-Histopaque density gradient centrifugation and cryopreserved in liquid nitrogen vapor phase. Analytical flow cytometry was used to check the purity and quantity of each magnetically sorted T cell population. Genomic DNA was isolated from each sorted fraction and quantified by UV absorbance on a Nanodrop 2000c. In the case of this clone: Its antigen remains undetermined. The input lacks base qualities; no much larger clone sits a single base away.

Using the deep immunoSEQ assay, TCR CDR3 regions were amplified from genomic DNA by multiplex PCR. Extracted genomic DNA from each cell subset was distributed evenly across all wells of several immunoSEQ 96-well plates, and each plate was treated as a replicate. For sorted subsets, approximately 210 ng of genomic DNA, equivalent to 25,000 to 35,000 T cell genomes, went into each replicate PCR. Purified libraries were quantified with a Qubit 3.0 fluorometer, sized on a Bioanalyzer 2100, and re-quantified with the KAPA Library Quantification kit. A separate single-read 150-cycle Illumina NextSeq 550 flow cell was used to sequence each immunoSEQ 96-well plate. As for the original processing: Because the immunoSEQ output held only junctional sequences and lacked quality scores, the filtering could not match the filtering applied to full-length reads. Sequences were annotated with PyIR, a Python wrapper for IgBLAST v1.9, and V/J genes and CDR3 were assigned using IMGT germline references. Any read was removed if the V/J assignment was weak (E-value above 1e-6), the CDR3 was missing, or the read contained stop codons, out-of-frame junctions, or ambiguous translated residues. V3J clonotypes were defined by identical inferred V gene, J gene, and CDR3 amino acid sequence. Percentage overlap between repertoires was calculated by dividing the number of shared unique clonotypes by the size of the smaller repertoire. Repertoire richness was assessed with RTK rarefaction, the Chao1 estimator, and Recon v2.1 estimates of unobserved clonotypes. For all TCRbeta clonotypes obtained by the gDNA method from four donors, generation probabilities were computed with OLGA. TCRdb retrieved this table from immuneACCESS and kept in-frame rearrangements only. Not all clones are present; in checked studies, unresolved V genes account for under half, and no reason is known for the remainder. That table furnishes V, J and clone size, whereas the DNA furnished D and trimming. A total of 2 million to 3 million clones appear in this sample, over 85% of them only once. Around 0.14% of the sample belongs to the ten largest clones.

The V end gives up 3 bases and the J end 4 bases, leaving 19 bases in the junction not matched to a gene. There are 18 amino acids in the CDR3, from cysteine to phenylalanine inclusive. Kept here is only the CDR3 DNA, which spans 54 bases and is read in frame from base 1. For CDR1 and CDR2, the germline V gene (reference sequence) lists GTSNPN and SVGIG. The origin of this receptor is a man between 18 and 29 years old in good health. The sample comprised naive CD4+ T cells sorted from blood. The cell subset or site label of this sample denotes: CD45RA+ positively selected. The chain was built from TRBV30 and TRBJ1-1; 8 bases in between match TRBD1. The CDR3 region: CAWSEQRQGASGVTEAFF. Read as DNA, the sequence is TGTGCCTGGAGCGAACAAAGGCAGGGGGCGTCCGGAGTCACTGAAGCTTTCTTT.